One and the same sample provided the 8 T cell receptor beta chains below, sequenced in a study of blood T cell repertoires in COVID-19 (dated by TCRdb to the early 2020s). Receptor amplification or capture employed the immunoSEQ multiplex PCR assay. What TCRdb holds here is the immuneACCESS table cut down to in-frame rearrangements. Part of the clones is not present; checked against another copy, under half of the missing clones reflect an unresolved V gene, and the others are unexplained. The sample table lists roughly 200,000 clones, roughly 80% of them with a count of one. 8% to 13% of the sample is held by the ten biggest clonotypes. The sample was peripheral blood. These receptor sequences come from a woman aged 40 to 50 with COVID-19, enrolled during active disease.

The chain uses TRBV6-1 and TRBJ1-1, with 10 bases that match TRBD1. CDR3 length equals 21 residues. Per the germline V gene, CDR1 is MNHNS and CDR2 is SASEGT. V shed 1 base and J 2 bases; nucleotides not matched to a gene: 19. The CDR3 DNA sequence: TGTGCCAGCAGTGAAGGTTCTGACAGGGGGCGCCTCAACGAGGTAAACACTGAAGCTTTCTTT. Translating gives CASSEGSDRGRLNEVNTEAFF.

The chain recombines TRBV18 with TRBJ2-1; 8 nucleotides match TRBD2. J lost 3 bases, V lost 0 bases, and 7 bases had no gene match. The V gene's germline CDR1 is KGHSH and CDR2 LQKENI. The CDR3 spans 17 residues. The CDR3, as DNA: TGTGCCAGCTCACCACCCATCGGGCGGGAGGACTACAATGAGCAGTTCTTC. Amino acid sequence: CASSPPIGREDYNEQFF.

The rearrangement joins TRBV6-5 to TRBJ1-1; D is undetermined. The V end was cut by 4 bases, the J end by 6 bases, with 15 bases between. From germline, CDR1 is MNHEY and CDR2 SVGAGI. The CDR3 is 14 residues long. In nucleotides, the CDR3 is TGTGCCAGCAGTTTTCTGCCCGAGAATTCTGAAGCTTTCTTT. Protein: CASSFLPENSEAFF.

This clone was found a few times. Other nucleotide sequences from this sample produce the same CDR3. This rearrangement joins TRBV7-9 to TRBJ2-1; 9 bases agree with TRBD2. CDR1 SEHNR and CDR2 FQNEAQ come from the germline V gene (reference sequence). CDR3 length: 17 residues. V shed 1 base and J 2 bases; nucleotides not matched to a gene: 6. The CDR3 DNA is TGTGCCAGCAGCTTAGTGCTAGCGGGGCCCCCCTACAATGAGCAGTTCTTC. This codes for CASSLVLAGPPYNEQFF.

This rearrangement joins TRBV2 to TRBJ1-2; TRBD1 is a possible D gene (5 bases). V lost 4 bases, J lost 4 bases, and 10 bases lay in between. CDR1 is SNHLY, CDR2 FYNNEI, per germline. The CDR3 extends over 13 amino acids. The CDR3 region has the DNA TGTGCCAGCAGTGGCGGGGCCCTCTATGGCTACACCTTC. Translating it yields CASSGGALYGYTF. The whole variable domain, filled in from reference TRBV2 and TRBJ1-2, reads EPEVTQTPSHQVTQMGQEVILRCVPISNHLYFYWYRQILGQKVEFLVSFYNNEISEKSEIFDDQFSVERPDGSNFTLKIRSTKLEDSAMYFCASSGGALYGYTFGSGTRLTVV.

The rearrangement joins TRBV7-9 to TRBJ2-3; 8 bases agree with TRBD1. Germline V gives CDR1 SEHNR, CDR2 FQNEAQ (reference sequence). The CDR3 spans 17 residues. J lost 4 bases, V lost 0 bases, and 9 bases had no gene match. The CDR3 protein is CASSLAGQALGADTQYF. DNA for the CDR3: TGTGCCAGCAGCTTAGCGGGACAGGCCTTGGGGGCAGATACGCAGTATTTT.

This rearrangement joins TRBV5-6 to TRBJ2-1; 10 bases align to TRBD1. The CDR3 runs 15 residues. The J segment lost 8 bases and the V segment lost 4 bases, leaving 9 bases of the junction unmatched. Germline V gives CDR1 SGHDT, CDR2 YYEEEE. The CDR3 nucleotides read TGTGCCAGCAGCCTCGGACAGGGGGGTCAGCATGAGCAGTTCTTC. This sequence encodes CASSLGQGGQHEQFF.

This clone was recorded only once. The chain joins TRBV29-1 to TRBJ2-3, with D tentatively TRBD1 (5 bases). The ends were cut back, 4 bases at V and 0 bases at J, with 8 bases in the middle. Germline-derived CDR1 and CDR2 are SQVTM and ANQGSEA. The CDR3 length is 13 residues. CDR3 protein: CSVARTSTDTQYF. The CDR3 nucleotides are TGCAGCGTTGCTCGGACAAGCACAGATACGCAGTATTTT.